Below are 8 T cell receptor beta chains sequenced from a single sample in a study of blood T cell repertoires in COVID-19. Clones were sequenced by immunoSEQ multiplex PCR, and TCRdb holds only the in-frame ones, with some missing. The sample holds 40,000 to 50,000 clones; roughly 85% are singletons and the top ten take approximately 4.6%. Specimen: peripheral blood. The receptors stem from a man aged 55-75 years with acute or convalescent COVID-19.

V usage is TRBV11-2 and J usage is TRBJ1-1; a possible D gene is TRBD1 (5 bases). V was pared by 5 bases and J by 1 base, with 11 bases between. This CDR3 is built from 14 residues. Germline V lookup: CDR1 SGHAT, CDR2 FQNNGV. CDR3 sequence (DNA): TGTGCCAGCAGCGCGGGACTCACGAACACTGAAGCTTTCTTT. It specifies CASSAGLTNTEAFF. Using reference TRBV11-2 and TRBJ1-1 for the parts outside the CDR3, the full variable domain is EAGVAQSPRYKIIEKRQSVAFWCNPISGHATLYWYQQILGQGPKLLIQFQNNGVVDDSQLPKDRFSAERLKGVDSTLKIQPAKLEDSAVYLCASSAGLTNTEAFFGQGTRLTVV.

The V call is TRBV7-2, the J call TRBJ1-5; the D is unclear. V lost 4 bases and J lost 5, with 15 bases in between. The CDR3 has 15 residues. Germline CDR1 is SGHTA and CDR2 is FQGNSA. In DNA form, the CDR3 reads TGTGCCAGCAGCTCTTCGAGCGGCCTGGATCAGCCCCAGCATTTT. Its protein is CASSSSSGLDQPQHF. Drawing the rest from reference TRBV7-2 and TRBJ1-5, the complete variable domain is GAGVSQSPSNKVTEKGKDVELRCDPISGHTALYWYRQSLGQGLEFLIYFQGNSAPDKSGLPSDRFSAERTGGSVSTLTIQRTQQEDSAVYLCASSSSSGLDQPQHFGDGTRLSIL.

On this clone: Other DNA variants within this sample encode the same CDR3. The chain combines TRBV18 with TRBJ2-7; perhaps TRBD2 as D (5 bases). The V and J ends lost 3 bases and 1 base respectively, with 10 bases between them. The germline CDR1 and CDR2 sequences are KGHSH and LQKENI. This CDR3 region has 14 residues. This CDR3 is CASSPAPGSYEQYF. Here the CDR3 DNA reads TGTGCCAGCTCACCGGCTCCGGGATCCTACGAGCAGTACTTC.

This clone was observed a few times. The chain joins TRBV18 to TRBJ2-7, with D uncertain. The germline V gene has CDR1 KGHSH and CDR2 LQKENI. V was cut by 6 bases and J by 0 bases, with 12 bases left in between. This CDR3 comprises 14 residues. CDR3 sequence: CASSSPVSSYEQYF. CDR3 nucleotide sequence: TGTGCCAGCTCGTCGCCGGTGAGCTCCTACGAGCAGTACTTC. Based on the CDR3 plus reference TRBV18 and TRBJ2-7, the full variable domain is NAGVMQNPRHLVRRRGQEARLRCSPMKGHSHVYWYRQLPEEGLKFMVYLQKENIIDESGMPKERFSAEFPKEGPSILRIQQVVRGDSAAYFCASSSPVSSYEQYFGPGTRLTVT.

The chain carries TRBV6-5 and TRBJ2-5, with 8 bases fitting TRBD2. The CDR3 is 14 residues long. V was pared by 6 bases and J by 5 bases, with 8 bases of the junction left unmatched. Germline V gene data show CDR1 as MNHEY and CDR2 as SVGAGI. CDR3 in amino acids: CASSTLSGVETQYF. In DNA, the CDR3 is TGTGCCAGCAGCACCCTTAGCGGGGTGGAGACCCAGTACTTC.

This rearrangement joins TRBV7-2 to TRBJ2-7; 7 nucleotides match TRBD2. Germline CDR1 and CDR2: SGHTA and FQGNSA. Trimming at V came to 4 bases and at J to 1 base, leaving 7 bases not matched to a gene. This CDR3 is built from 15 residues. The CDR3 DNA reads as TGTGCCAGCAGCTACGCGGGGGACCCTTCCTACGAGCAGTACTTC. Protein product: CASSYAGDPSYEQYF.

Written as DNA, the CDR3 is TGTGCCAGCAGGGCGACAGCGAACACTGAAGCTTTCTTT. Encoded protein: CASRATANTEAFF. V and J are TRBV6-6 and TRBJ1-1, with D perhaps matching TRBD1 (5 bases). The V and J ends lost 6 bases and 1 base respectively, with 9 bases between them. There are 13 residues in the CDR3. Looked up from germline, CDR1 is MNHNY and CDR2 is SVGAGI (reference sequence).

This chain connects TRBV5-1 to TRBJ1-2; 8 bases are a match to TRBD1. CDR1 SGHRS and CDR2 YFSETQ come from the germline V gene. Trimming at V came to 4 bases and at J to 2 bases, leaving 10 bases not matched to a gene. This CDR3 has 16 amino acids. CDR3 in amino acids: CASSHGQGAANYGYTF. The DNA for the CDR3 is TGCGCCAGCAGCCATGGACAGGGAGCCGCCAACTATGGCTACACCTTC.